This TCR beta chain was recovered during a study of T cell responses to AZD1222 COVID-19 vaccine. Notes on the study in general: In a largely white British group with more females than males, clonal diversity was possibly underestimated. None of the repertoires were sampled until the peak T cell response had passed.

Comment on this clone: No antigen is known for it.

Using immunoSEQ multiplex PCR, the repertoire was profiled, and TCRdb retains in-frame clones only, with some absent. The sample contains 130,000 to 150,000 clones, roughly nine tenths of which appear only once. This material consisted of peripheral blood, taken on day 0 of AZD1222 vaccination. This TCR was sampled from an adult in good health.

The CDR3 region is CASSFGATFDIQYF. CDR3 nucleotides: TGTGCCAGCAGTTTTGGGGCTACTTTTGACATTCAGTACTTC. The V gene is TRBV27, the J gene TRBJ2-4; perhaps TRBD1 as D (5 bases). Per the germline V gene, CDR1 is MNHEY and CDR2 is SMNVEV (reference sequence). V shed 3 bases and J shed 8 bases, with 14 bases lying between them. The CDR3 runs 14 residues.